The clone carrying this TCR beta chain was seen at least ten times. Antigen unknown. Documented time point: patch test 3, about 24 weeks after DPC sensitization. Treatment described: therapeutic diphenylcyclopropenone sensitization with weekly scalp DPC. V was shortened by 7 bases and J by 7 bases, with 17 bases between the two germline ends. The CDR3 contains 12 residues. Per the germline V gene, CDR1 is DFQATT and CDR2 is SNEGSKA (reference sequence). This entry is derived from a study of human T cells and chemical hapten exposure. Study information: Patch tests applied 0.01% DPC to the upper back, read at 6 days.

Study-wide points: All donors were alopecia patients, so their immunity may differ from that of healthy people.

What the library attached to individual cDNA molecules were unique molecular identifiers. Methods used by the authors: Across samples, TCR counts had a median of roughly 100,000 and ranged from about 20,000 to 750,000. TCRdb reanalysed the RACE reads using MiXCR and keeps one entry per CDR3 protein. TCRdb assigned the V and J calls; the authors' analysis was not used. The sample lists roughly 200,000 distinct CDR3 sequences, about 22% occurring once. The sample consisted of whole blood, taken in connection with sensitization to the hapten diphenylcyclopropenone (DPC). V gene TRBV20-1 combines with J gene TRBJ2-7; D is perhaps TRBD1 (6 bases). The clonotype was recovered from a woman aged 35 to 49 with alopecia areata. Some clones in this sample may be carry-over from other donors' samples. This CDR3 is CSVSEGGQEQYF. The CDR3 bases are TGCAGTGTTTCTGAAGGGGGACAAGAGCAGTACTTC.